A single sample is the source of the 14 T cell receptor beta chains below, sequenced in a study of Tregs in tolerant kidney transplant recipients. The data were produced by immunoSEQ multiplex PCR, yet TCRdb's version contains in-frame clones alone and is incomplete. The table records about 240,000 clones, roughly 84% of them present only once. Material for sequencing was CD4+ T cells from blood. The receptor set was obtained from a human donor in good health.

The chain uses TRBV7-6 and TRBJ2-3; no reliable D call. This CDR3 has 13 amino acids. CDR1 is SGHVS, CDR2 FNYEAQ, per germline. Deletions cut 1 base from V and 7 bases from J, with 9 bases between. The CDR3 is CASSLVRKNTQYF. CDR3 coding DNA: TGTGCCAGCAGCTTAGTCAGAAAAAATACGCAGTATTTT.

This rearrangement joins TRBV5-6 to TRBJ1-3; possibly TRBD1 for D (5 bases). Trimming pared 4 bases from V and 4 bases from J, leaving 12 bases between. CDR1 and CDR2 (germline): SGHDT, YYEEEE. The CDR3 spans 14 residues. The CDR3 loop is CASSPRDLGNTIYF. The CDR3 coding sequence is TGTGCCAGCAGCCCCAGGGATCTCGGAAACACCATATATTTT.

The V gene is TRBV19, the J gene TRBJ2-5; 10 nucleotides line up with TRBD1. Per germline, CDR1 LNHDA and CDR2 SQIVND (reference sequence). V shed 5 bases and J 2 bases; nucleotides not matched to a gene: 5. The CDR3 consists of 15 residues. Here the CDR3 DNA reads TGTGCCAGTAGTCCGGACAGGGGGGGGCAAGAGACCCAGTACTTC. Translation gives CASSPDRGGQETQYF.

The chain has TRBV19 and TRBJ2-7; TRBD2 aligns across 13 bases. CDR1 and CDR2 (germline): LNHDA, SQIVND (reference sequence). Trimming took 6 bases from V and 2 from J; bases not matched to a gene: 4. This CDR3 has 15 residues. CDR3: CASRKTSGRAYEQYF. CDR3 sequence (DNA): TGTGCCAGTAGAAAAACTAGCGGGAGGGCCTACGAGCAGTACTTC.

The chain has TRBV5-1 and TRBJ2-2, with D tentatively TRBD2 (6 bases). CDR1 SGHRS and CDR2 YFSETQ come from the germline V gene. This CDR3 is built from 14 residues. V was pared by 5 bases and J by 6 bases, with 14 bases between. CDR3 in amino acids: CASSRGEVSGELFF. CDR3 sequence (DNA): TGCGCCAGCAGTAGAGGGGAGGTATCCGGGGAGCTGTTTTTT.

Only a few counts were recorded for this clone. This rearrangement joins TRBV7-8 to TRBJ1-2, with unresolved D. The CDR3 sequence is 13 residues long. The germline V gene has CDR1 SGHVS and CDR2 FQNEAQ. Trimming took 2 bases from V and 6 from J, leaving 10 bases between them. CDR3 sequence: CASSLLEKNGYTF. CDR3 bases: TGTGCCAGCAGCTTATTGGAGAAGAATGGCTACACCTTC.

This chain connects TRBV7-2 to TRBJ1-2, with 7 bases that match TRBD1. J lost 3 bases, V lost 5 bases, and 6 bases had no gene match. Germline assignment: CDR1 SGHTA and CDR2 FQGNSA. The CDR3 is 14 residues long. Here the CDR3 reads CASSPTGFDYGYTF. The CDR3 DNA reads as TGTGCCAGCAGCCCGACAGGGTTTGACTATGGCTACACCTTC.

The chain joins TRBV5-8 to TRBJ1-2, with a weak D call TRBD1 (5 bases). Germline V gene data show CDR1 as SGHTS and CDR2 as YDEGEE. V gave up 0 bases and J gave up 4 bases, with 10 bases separating them. The CDR3 spans 14 residues. The CDR3 reads CASSLVRGPYGYTF. The CDR3 nucleotides read TGTGCCAGCAGCTTGGTGCGGGGACCCTATGGCTACACCTTC.

This clone has a handful of counts. V gene TRBV15 combines with J gene TRBJ1-2, with a possible D match to TRBD1 (6 bases). CDR1 LNHNV and CDR2 YYDKDF come from the germline V gene (reference sequence). V lost 6 bases to trimming and J lost 0 bases, with 11 bases between them. The CDR3 is 14 residues long. The CDR3 region has the DNA TGTGCCACCAGACCGGACAGTACTAACTATGGCTACACCTTC. It is translated as CATRPDSTNYGYTF.

The rearrangement links TRBV18 to TRBJ1-2; TRBD1 matches 7 bases. CDR3 size: 17 residues. Per germline, CDR1 KGHSH and CDR2 LQKENI. V lost 3 bases to trimming and J lost 7 bases; unmatched junction nucleotides: 17. The DNA of the CDR3 is TGTGCCAGCTCACCTAGAACAGGGGCGAGTACAGGTGGTGGCTACACCTTC. Its translation: CASSPRTGASTGGGYTF.

This sequence joins TRBV5-4 and TRBJ2-1; TRBD2 matches at 8 bases. The V segment lost 1 base and the J segment 9 bases; nucleotides outside the gene matches: 6. The V gene's germline CDR1 is SGHNT and CDR2 YYREEE (reference sequence). This CDR3 is built from 14 residues. The DNA for the CDR3 is TGTGCCAGCAGCTTGTTCGGGCGGGGGGTTGAGCAGTTCTTC. It encodes CASSLFGRGVEQFF.

A few counts support this clone. This sequence joins TRBV4-2 and TRBJ2-1; D unclear. Deletions cut 3 bases from V and 5 bases from J, with 14 bases between. Germline lookup yields CDR1 LGHNA and CDR2 YNFKEQ. There are 15 residues in the CDR3. Here the CDR3 reads CASSQDPLRNNEQFF. In DNA form, the CDR3 reads TGTGCCAGCAGCCAGGACCCACTCAGGAACAATGAGCAGTTCTTC.

There are a few counts of this clone. The genes are TRBV13 and TRBJ1-5; no clear D. The V end was cut by 2 bases, the J end by 6 bases, with 5 bases between. The CDR3 contains 12 residues. In germline, CDR1 is PRHDT, CDR2 FYEKMQ (reference sequence). CDR3 sequence: CASSLLGQPQHF. For the CDR3, the DNA is TGTGCCAGCAGCTTACTGGGTCAGCCCCAGCATTTT.

CDR3 bases: TGCGCCAGCAGCTGGGCAGCGACCTACGAGCAGTACTTC. Its protein is CASSWAATYEQYF. The J gene is TRBJ2-7, the V gene TRBV5-1; D is undetermined. The germline CDR1 and CDR2 sequences are SGHRS and YFSETQ. CDR3 length: 13 residues. Between the trimmed V and J ends, which lost 3 bases and 2 bases, there was a span of 9 bases.